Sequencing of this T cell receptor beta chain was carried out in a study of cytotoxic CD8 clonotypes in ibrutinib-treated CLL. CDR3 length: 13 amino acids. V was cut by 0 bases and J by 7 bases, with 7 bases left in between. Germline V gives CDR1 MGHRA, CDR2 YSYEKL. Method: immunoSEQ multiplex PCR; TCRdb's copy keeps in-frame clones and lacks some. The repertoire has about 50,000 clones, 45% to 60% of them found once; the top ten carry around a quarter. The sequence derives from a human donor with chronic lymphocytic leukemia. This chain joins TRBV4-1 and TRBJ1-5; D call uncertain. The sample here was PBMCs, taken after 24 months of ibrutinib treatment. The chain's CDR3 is CASSQDLGQPQHF. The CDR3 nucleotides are TGCGCCAGCAGCCAAGATTTGGGACAGCCCCAGCATTTT.